Presented here are 15 T cell receptor beta chains from one specimen sequenced in a study of control samples from healthy donors and cancer patients. Libraries were prepared by immunoSEQ multiplex PCR; TCRdb keeps only in-frame clonotypes and omits some of them. This sample has about 86,000 clones; roughly 94% occur once, and the top ten carry about 5%. Sequences were obtained from blood. The receptors come from a woman aged 18-29 years in good health.

The chain combines TRBV7-3 with TRBJ1-4, with 10 bases that match TRBD1. J gave up 11 bases and V 2 bases, and 14 bases lay outside the gene matches. Germline lookup yields CDR1 SGHTA and CDR2 FQGTGA. CDR3 size: 17 residues. The CDR3 protein is CASSLGPPGQGFQKLFF. The CDR3 nucleotides are TGTGCCAGCAGCTTAGGACCTCCGGGACAGGGGTTTCAGAAACTGTTTTTT.

V gene TRBV29-1 combines with J gene TRBJ2-5; D unclear. Germline V CDR1 and CDR2: SQVTM, ANQGSEA. V lost 3 bases, J lost 5 bases, and 13 bases lay in between. The CDR3 is 13 amino acids. The CDR3, as DNA: TGCAGCGTTGAGCTAAGGCCAAGGGAGACCCAGTACTTC. Protein sequence: CSVELRPRETQYF.

The V gene is TRBV7-2, the J gene TRBJ1-2, with D hard to call. CDR1 is SGHTA, CDR2 FQGNSA, per germline. V lost 1 base to trimming and J lost 7 bases, with 19 bases between them. The CDR3 runs 16 residues. CDR3 protein: CASSLEASGFPGGYTF. In nucleotides, the CDR3 is TGTGCCAGCAGCTTAGAGGCCTCCGGGTTCCCAGGTGGCTACACCTTC.

This chain joins TRBV28 and TRBJ1-2; D may be TRBD1 (5 bases). The CDR3 covers 16 residues. Germline V gene sequence: CDR1 MDHEN, CDR2 SYDVKM. V dropped 6 bases and J dropped 8 bases, with 25 bases sitting between them. In DNA form, the CDR3 reads TGTGCCAGCAGGGGACGATTGGGGGGACCCTCGGGAGGCTACACCTTC. Encoded protein: CASRGRLGGPSGGYTF.

The rearrangement uses TRBV4-3 and TRBJ2-7; D is possibly TRBD1 (6 bases). The length of the CDR3 is 15 residues. Trimming shortened V by 0 bases and J by 2 bases, and 11 bases separated the two germline ends. CDR1 and CDR2 (germline): LGHNA, YSLEER. CDR3 DNA: TGCGCCAGCAGCCAAGATTGGACAGCTACCTACGAGCAGTACTTC. Its translation: CASSQDWTATYEQYF.

The genes are TRBV27 and TRBJ2-1; a possible D gene is TRBD2 (5 bases). Trimming pared 3 bases from V and 5 bases from J, leaving 14 bases between. Germline CDR1 MNHEY, CDR2 SMNVEV (reference sequence). This CDR3 is built from 15 residues. The CDR3 protein is CASSLWGELDNEQFF. The CDR3 coding sequence is TGTGCCAGCAGTTTGTGGGGAGAACTGGACAATGAGCAGTTCTTC.

The chain couples TRBV9 to TRBJ1-2, with D perhaps matching TRBD1 (5 bases). Germline V gene lookup returns CDR1 SGDLS and CDR2 YYNGEE. V gave up 4 bases and J gave up 2 bases, with 18 bases separating them. The CDR3 has 16 residues. In DNA, the CDR3 is TGTGCCAGCAGCATTAATTCGGGGGTTTCCAACTATGGCTACACCTTC. Translating it yields CASSINSGVSNYGYTF. Variable domain in full (rest from reference TRBV9 and TRBJ1-2): DSGVTQTPKHLITATGQRVTLRCSPRSGDLSVYWYQQSLDQGLQFLIQYYNGEERAKGNILERFSAQQFPDLHSELNLSSLELGDSALYFCASSINSGVSNYGYTFGSGTRLTVV.

The J gene is TRBJ2-1, the V gene TRBV5-4; D gene uncertain. CDR1 and CDR2 (germline): SGHNT, YYREEE (reference sequence). CDR3 length: 11 residues. V gave up 4 bases and J gave up 8 bases, with 7 bases separating them. The CDR3 region is CASSAWYEQFF. CDR3 nucleotides: TGTGCCAGCAGCGCCTGGTATGAGCAGTTCTTC. The full variable domain, with the rest looked up from reference TRBV5-4 and TRBJ2-1, is ETGVTQSPTHLIKTRGQQVTLRCSSQSGHNTVSWYQQALGQGPQFIFQYYREEENGRGNFPPRFSGLQFPNYSSELNVNALELDDSALYLCASSAWYEQFFGPGTRLTVL.

The DNA for the CDR3 is TGTGCCAGCAGTGAAGGAAACACCATATATTTT. This gives the protein CASSEGNTIYF. V usage is TRBV2 and J usage is TRBJ1-3; D is undetermined. The V and J ends lost 1 base and 5 bases respectively, with 0 bases between them. The CDR3 spans 11 residues. CDR1 SNHLY and CDR2 FYNNEI come from the germline V gene.

The rearrangement links TRBV15 to TRBJ2-2; 8 bases line up with TRBD2. Trimming took 0 bases from V and 5 from J; bases not matched to a gene: 11. This CDR3 region has 18 residues. Germline V gene data show CDR1 as LNHNV and CDR2 as YYDKDF (reference sequence). CDR3 nucleotides: TGTGCCACCAGCAGAGATCGGGTAGCGGGGACATGGACCGGGGAGCTGTTTTTT. Amino acid sequence: CATSRDRVAGTWTGELFF. The full variable domain, its missing parts supplied by reference TRBV15 and TRBJ2-2, is DAMVIQNPRYQVTQFGKPVTLSCSQTLNHNVMYWYQQKSSQAPKLLFHYYDKDFNNEADTPDNFQSRRPNTSFCFLDIRSPGLGDTAMYLCATSRDRVAGTWTGELFFGEGSRLTVL.

In DNA, the CDR3 is TGTGCCAGCAGCCAAGGGATTCAGGGAACGAGAAACACCATATATTTT. Translated: CASSQGIQGTRNTIYF. V is TRBV4-2 and J is TRBJ1-3; D is perhaps TRBD1 (5 bases). Deletions cut 1 base from V and 5 bases from J, with 15 bases between. Per germline, CDR1 LGHNA and CDR2 YNFKEQ. The CDR3 is made up of 16 amino acids.

This clone has only one observation. The rearrangement joins TRBV4-1 to TRBJ2-1; D call uncertain. Germline CDR1 is MGHRA and CDR2 is YSYEKL. Trimming stripped 3 bases from V and 2 bases from J, with 5 bases between. This CDR3 is 13 amino acids long. Here the CDR3 DNA reads TGCGCCAGCAGCCACCCCCCCTACAATGAGCAGTTCTTC. Translated, it gives CASSHPPYNEQFF.

This chain links TRBV14 with TRBJ2-7; 8 nucleotides line up with TRBD1. V shed 0 bases and J 1 base; nucleotides not matched to a gene: 5. In germline, CDR1 is SGHDN, CDR2 FVKESK. The CDR3 is 16 amino acids. In nucleotides, the CDR3 is TGTGCCAGCAGCCAAGATTTTGGGACAGGATCCTACGAGCAGTACTTC. The encoded protein is CASSQDFGTGSYEQYF.

The V gene is TRBV18, the J gene TRBJ1-1; D unresolved. The germline V and J ends were trimmed by 5 bases and 7 bases, with 11 bases remaining between them. CDR1 is KGHSH and CDR2 is LQKENI in the germline V gene. This CDR3 spans 12 amino acids. CDR3 sequence: CASSSLTGEAFF. In DNA, the CDR3 is TGTGCCAGCTCATCCTTGACCGGTGAAGCTTTCTTT. Full variable domain (rest looked up from reference TRBV18 and TRBJ1-1): NAGVMQNPRHLVRRRGQEARLRCSPMKGHSHVYWYRQLPEEGLKFMVYLQKENIIDESGMPKERFSAEFPKEGPSILRIQQVVRGDSAAYFCASSSLTGEAFFGQGTRLTVV.

This chain joins TRBV10-2 and TRBJ2-5, with D unresolved. V lost 4 bases to trimming and J lost 2 bases, with 14 bases between them. The CDR3 consists of 15 residues. Germline values: CDR1 WSHSY, CDR2 SAAADI. The CDR3 DNA is TGCGCCAGCAGTGGGCCACGGAGCTATCAAGAGACCCAGTACTTC. Protein product: CASSGPRSYQETQYF.